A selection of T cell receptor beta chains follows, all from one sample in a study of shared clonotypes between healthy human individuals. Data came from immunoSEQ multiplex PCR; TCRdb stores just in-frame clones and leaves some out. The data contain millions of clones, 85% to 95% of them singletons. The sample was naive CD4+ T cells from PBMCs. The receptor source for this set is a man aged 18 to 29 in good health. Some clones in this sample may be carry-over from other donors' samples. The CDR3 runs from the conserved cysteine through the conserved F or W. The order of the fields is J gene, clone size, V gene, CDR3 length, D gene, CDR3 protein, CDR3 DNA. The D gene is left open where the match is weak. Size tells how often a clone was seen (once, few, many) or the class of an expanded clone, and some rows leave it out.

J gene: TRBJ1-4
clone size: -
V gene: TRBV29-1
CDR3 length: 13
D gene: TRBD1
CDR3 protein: CSVRQGSNEKLFF
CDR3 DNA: TGCAGCGTCAGACAGGGGTCTAATGAAAAACTGTTTTTT

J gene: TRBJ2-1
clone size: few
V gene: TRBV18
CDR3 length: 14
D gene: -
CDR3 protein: CASSLDSSYNEQFF
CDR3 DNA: TGTGCCAGCTCATTGGACAGTTCCTACAATGAGCAGTTCTTC

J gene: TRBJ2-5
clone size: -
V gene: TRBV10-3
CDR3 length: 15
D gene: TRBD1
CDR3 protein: CAISGQGSLQETQYF
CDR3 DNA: TGTGCCATCAGTGGACAGGGGAGCCTCCAAGAGACCCAGTACTTC

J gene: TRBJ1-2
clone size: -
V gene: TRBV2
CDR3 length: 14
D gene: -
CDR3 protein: CASSRQLTNYGYTF
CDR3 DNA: TGTGCCAGCAGTAGACAGCTTACTAACTATGGCTACACCTTC

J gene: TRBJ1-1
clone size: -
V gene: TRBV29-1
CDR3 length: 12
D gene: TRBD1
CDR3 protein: CSVYRGPTEAFF
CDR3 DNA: TGCAGCGTGTACAGGGGGCCCACTGAAGCTTTCTTT

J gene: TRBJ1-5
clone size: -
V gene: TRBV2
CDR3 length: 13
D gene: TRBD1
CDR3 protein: CASREGQNQPQHF
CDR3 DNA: TGTGCCAGCAGGGAGGGACAGAATCAGCCCCAGCATTTT

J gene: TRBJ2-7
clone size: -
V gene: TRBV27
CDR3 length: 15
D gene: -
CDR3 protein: CASSSQWGGASEQYF
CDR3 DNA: TGTGCCAGCAGCTCCCAATGGGGGGGCGCTTCCGAGCAGTACTTC

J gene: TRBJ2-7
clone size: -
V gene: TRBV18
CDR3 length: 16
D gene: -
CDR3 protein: CASSPLVGGSSYEQYF
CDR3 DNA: TGTGCCAGCTCACCACTGGTCGGCGGAAGCTCCTACGAGCAGTACTTC

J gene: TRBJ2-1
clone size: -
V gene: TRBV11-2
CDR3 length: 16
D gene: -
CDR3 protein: CASSFLISGLYNEQFF
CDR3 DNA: TGTGCCAGCAGCTTCTTAATCTCGGGACTTTACAATGAGCAGTTCTTC

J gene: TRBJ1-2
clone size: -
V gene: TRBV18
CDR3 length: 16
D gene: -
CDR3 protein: CASSPTQRSSNYGYTF
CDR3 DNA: TGTGCCAGCTCACCGACTCAACGGAGTTCTAACTATGGCTACACCTTC

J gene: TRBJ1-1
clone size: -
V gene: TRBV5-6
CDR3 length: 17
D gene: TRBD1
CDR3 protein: CASSLYGQASWDTEAFF
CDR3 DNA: TGTGCCAGCAGCTTGTATGGACAGGCCAGTTGGGACACTGAAGCTTTCTTT

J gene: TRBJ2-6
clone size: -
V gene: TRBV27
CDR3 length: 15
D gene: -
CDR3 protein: CASSGLASGANVLTF
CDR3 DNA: TGTGCCAGCAGCGGGCTGGCCTCTGGGGCCAACGTCCTGACTTTC

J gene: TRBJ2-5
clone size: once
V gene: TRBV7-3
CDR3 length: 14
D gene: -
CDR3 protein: CASSAGQPGETQYF
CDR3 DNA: TGTGCCAGCAGCGCTGGACAGCCCGGGGAGACCCAGTACTTC

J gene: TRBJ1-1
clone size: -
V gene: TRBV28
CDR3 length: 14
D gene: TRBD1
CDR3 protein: CASSQGALGTEAFF
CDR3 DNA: TGTGCCAGCAGCCAGGGGGCGCTGGGCACTGAAGCTTTCTTT

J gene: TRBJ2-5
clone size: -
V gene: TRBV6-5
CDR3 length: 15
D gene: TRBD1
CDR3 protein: CASSGDRGPQETQYF
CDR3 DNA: TGTGCCAGCAGTGGGGACAGGGGGCCACAAGAGACCCAGTACTTC